Listed below are T cell receptor beta chains from one sample, sequenced in a study of T cells in Graves' hyperthyroidism and ophthalmopathy. In TCRdb, the multiplex PCR reads were re-called with MiXCR into one record per CDR3 protein. The top ten clones hold 10% of a sample with hundreds of thousands of distinct CDR3 sequences, approximately 15% of them seen once. The sequencing sample was made of blood. These receptors were taken from a woman in her late teens or twenties with Graves' hyperthyroidism. Each CDR3 is given with its conserved first and last residue. A D gene is named only where the DNA matches it firmly. The size of a clone is reported for some rows only, either as once, few or many, or as a class for expanded clones.

v_call: TRBV10-3; clone_size: few; d_call: TRBD2; j_call: TRBJ2-3; cdr3_nt: TGTGCCATCAGTGAGGTTGTGGGAGGGCCGTCAGATACGCAGTATTTT; cdr3_aa: CAISEVVGGPSDTQYF
v_call: TRBV30; clone_size: few; d_call: TRBD1; j_call: TRBJ1-5; cdr3_nt: TGTGCCTGGACCAGACAGGGGTCTGGGGTGAATCAGCCCCAGCATTTT; cdr3_aa: CAWTRQGSGVNQPQHF
v_call: TRBV12-3/TRBV12-4; clone_size: many; d_call: TRBD2; j_call: TRBJ2-1; cdr3_nt: TGTGCCAGCACCGCCCGGGGACTAGCGGGCCCCTACAATGAGCAGTTCTTC; cdr3_aa: CASTARGLAGPYNEQFF
v_call: TRBV20-1; clone_size: many; d_call: NA; j_call: TRBJ2-7; cdr3_nt: TGCAGTGCTAGTTCCTCGGGAGTGAAGTCCTACGAGCAGTACTTC; cdr3_aa: CSASSSGVKSYEQYF
v_call: TRBV18; clone_size: many; d_call: NA; j_call: TRBJ2-5; cdr3_nt: TGTGCCAGCTCACCCTCGGTTGCAGAGACCCAGTACTTC; cdr3_aa: CASSPSVAETQYF
v_call: TRBV4-3; clone_size: many; d_call: TRBD2; j_call: TRBJ2-7; cdr3_nt: TGCGCCAGCAGCCAAGACCTGGGGAGGGACGAGCAGTACTTC; cdr3_aa: CASSQDLGRDEQYF
v_call: TRBV4-3; clone_size: NA; d_call: NA; j_call: TRBJ2-5; cdr3_nt: TGCGCCAGCAGCCTAGAGGGACGGGGGCGGGAGACCCAGTACTTC; cdr3_aa: CASSLEGRGRETQYF
v_call: TRBV20-1; clone_size: NA; d_call: NA; j_call: TRBJ1-2; cdr3_nt: TGCAGTGCTAGAGAACCCTTTGGGTACCCTAACTATGGCTACACCTTC; cdr3_aa: CSAREPFGYPNYGYTF
v_call: TRBV6-5; clone_size: few; d_call: TRBD1; j_call: TRBJ1-3; cdr3_nt: TGTGCCAGCATACCAGGGGGTTTCTCTGGAAACACCATATATTTT; cdr3_aa: CASIPGGFSGNTIYF
v_call: TRBV15; clone_size: few; d_call: TRBD1; j_call: TRBJ2-5; cdr3_nt: TGTGCCACCGCCGGGACAGAAAAGACCCAGTACTTC; cdr3_aa: CATAGTEKTQYF
v_call: TRBV28; clone_size: many; d_call: NA; j_call: TRBJ1-2; cdr3_nt: TGTGCCAGCAGTTCCCCCGCCACCAGGGGCGGATACTATGGCTACACCTTC; cdr3_aa: CASSSPATRGGYYGYTF
v_call: TRBV27; clone_size: few; d_call: NA; j_call: TRBJ1-6; cdr3_nt: TGTGCCAGCAGTCCCCAACCGGGTTCACCCCTCCACTTT; cdr3_aa: CASSPQPGSPLHF
v_call: TRBV2; clone_size: many; d_call: NA; j_call: TRBJ2-7; cdr3_nt: TGTGCCAGCAGTGAATGGGGTGGGCGCCCCTACGAGCAGTACTTC; cdr3_aa: CASSEWGGRPYEQYF
v_call: TRBV11-3; clone_size: many; d_call: NA; j_call: TRBJ1-1; cdr3_nt: TGTGCCAGCAGCTTATTGGCAGGGACCATGAACACTGAAGCTTTCTTT; cdr3_aa: CASSLLAGTMNTEAFF
v_call: TRBV25-1; clone_size: NA; d_call: TRBD1; j_call: TRBJ2-1; cdr3_nt: TGTGCCAGCAGTGAATTAGGCGATGGGACAGGGGACAATGAGCAGTTCTTC; cdr3_aa: CASSELGDGTGDNEQFF
v_call: TRBV9; clone_size: NA; d_call: NA; j_call: TRBJ2-1; cdr3_nt: TGTGCCAGCAGCGGAGCCACTAATGAGCAGTTCTTC; cdr3_aa: CASSGATNEQFF
v_call: TRBV20-1; clone_size: few; d_call: TRBD2; j_call: TRBJ2-1; cdr3_nt: TGCAGTGCCGAAGGAAGGGACTACTTTTCTCTTTACAATGAGCAGTTCTTC; cdr3_aa: CSAEGRDYFSLYNEQFF
v_call: TRBV10-3; clone_size: NA; d_call: NA; j_call: TRBJ2-4; cdr3_nt: TGTGCCATTCTCGGGGACGAACTAGCCAAAAACATTCAGTACTTC; cdr3_aa: CAILGDELAKNIQYF
v_call: TRBV18; clone_size: NA; d_call: TRBD2; j_call: TRBJ2-7; cdr3_nt: TGTGCCAGCTCACTGGGCGCTAGCGGGAGTGGATACGAGCAGTACTTC; cdr3_aa: CASSLGASGSGYEQYF
v_call: TRBV27; clone_size: few; d_call: NA; j_call: TRBJ2-7; cdr3_nt: TGTGCCAGCAGTTTATCAGGGAGTTCGGGGTGGTACGAGCAGTACTTC; cdr3_aa: CASSLSGSSGWYEQYF
v_call: TRBV4-2; clone_size: few; d_call: NA; j_call: TRBJ1-4; cdr3_nt: TGTGCCAGCAGCCAGGTCCTTTCAACTAATGAAAAACTGTTTTTT; cdr3_aa: CASSQVLSTNEKLFF
v_call: TRBV12-3/TRBV12-4; clone_size: NA; d_call: NA; j_call: TRBJ2-3; cdr3_nt: TGTGCCAGCAGTTTATGGGAGACTACAGATACGCAGTATTTT; cdr3_aa: CASSLWETTDTQYF
v_call: TRBV9; clone_size: few; d_call: NA; j_call: TRBJ2-5; cdr3_nt: TGTGCCAGCAGCGTAGGACAGGAGGAGACCCAGTACTTC; cdr3_aa: CASSVGQEETQYF
v_call: TRBV12-5; clone_size: many; d_call: NA; j_call: TRBJ2-2; cdr3_nt: TGTGCTAGTACTGTGGGCGCGGGCACCGGGGAGCTGTTTTTT; cdr3_aa: CASTVGAGTGELFF
v_call: TRBV5-5; clone_size: NA; d_call: NA; j_call: TRBJ2-7; cdr3_nt: TGTGCCAGCAGCTTTTCTTTTGCGGCCGAGCAGTACTTC; cdr3_aa: CASSFSFAAEQYF
v_call: TRBV29-1; clone_size: many; d_call: NA; j_call: TRBJ2-5; cdr3_nt: TGCAGCGTTGTTCGCGGTCCAGAGACCCAGTACTTC; cdr3_aa: CSVVRGPETQYF
v_call: TRBV2; clone_size: many; d_call: TRBD2; j_call: TRBJ2-3; cdr3_nt: TGTGCCAGCATCATACACGGGGGGAATACGCAGTATTTT; cdr3_aa: CASIIHGGNTQYF
v_call: TRBV27; clone_size: many; d_call: NA; j_call: TRBJ2-2; cdr3_nt: TGTGCCAGCAGTCGGGACATAGGAGACATCGGGGAGCTGTTTTTT; cdr3_aa: CASSRDIGDIGELFF
v_call: TRBV5-1; clone_size: many; d_call: NA; j_call: TRBJ1-1; cdr3_nt: TGCGCCAGCGGATTAGAGGGAAGGACGGCCTCCACTGAAGCTTTCTTT; cdr3_aa: CASGLEGRTASTEAFF
v_call: TRBV29-1; clone_size: NA; d_call: TRBD1; j_call: TRBJ1-3; cdr3_nt: TGCAGCGTTGAATTTGTATCCGGGACAGGGACTGGAAACACCATATATTTT; cdr3_aa: CSVEFVSGTGTGNTIYF
v_call: TRBV30; clone_size: many; d_call: TRBD1; j_call: TRBJ1-4; cdr3_nt: TGTGCCTGGAGTGAGACAGGGGATTCAGCAAAACTGTTTTTT; cdr3_aa: CAWSETGDSAKLFF
v_call: TRBV10-1; clone_size: NA; d_call: NA; j_call: TRBJ2-2; cdr3_nt: TGCGCCGGAACAGGGACGAACGGGGAGCTGTTTTTT; cdr3_aa: CAGTGTNGELFF
v_call: TRBV19; clone_size: few; d_call: TRBD2; j_call: TRBJ2-7; cdr3_nt: TGTGCCAGTAGTGATCCCGGGACTAGCGGGAGGGCCTTTTACGAGCAGTACTTC; cdr3_aa: CASSDPGTSGRAFYEQYF
v_call: TRBV2; clone_size: few; d_call: TRBD1; j_call: TRBJ1-6; cdr3_nt: TGTGCCAGCGGGGACAGGGGCGCTTCACCCCTCCACTTT; cdr3_aa: CASGDRGASPLHF
v_call: TRBV4-2; clone_size: many; d_call: NA; j_call: TRBJ2-7; cdr3_nt: TGTGCCAGCAGCCAAGGACCAGGGGATTACCACGAGCAGTACTTC; cdr3_aa: CASSQGPGDYHEQYF
v_call: TRBV27; clone_size: NA; d_call: NA; j_call: TRBJ1-1; cdr3_nt: TGTGCCAGCAGTTTATCGGAATGGAACACTGAAGCTTTCTTT; cdr3_aa: CASSLSEWNTEAFF
v_call: TRBV5-5; clone_size: NA; d_call: NA; j_call: TRBJ1-3; cdr3_nt: TGTGCCAGCAGCTCCTACCCGATCTCTGGAAACACCATATATTTT; cdr3_aa: CASSSYPISGNTIYF
v_call: TRBV3-1; clone_size: NA; d_call: TRBD2; j_call: TRBJ2-1; cdr3_nt: TGTGCCAGCAGCCAGGTCGCAAGCGGGAACGGTGAGCAGTTCTTC; cdr3_aa: CASSQVASGNGEQFF
v_call: TRBV18; clone_size: many; d_call: NA; j_call: TRBJ1-1; cdr3_nt: TGTGCCAGCTCACCCGGCCTCAACACTGAAGCTTTCTTT; cdr3_aa: CASSPGLNTEAFF
v_call: TRBV20-1; clone_size: many; d_call: NA; j_call: TRBJ1-2; cdr3_nt: TGCAGTGCTAGAGATCCCGCCCTGCTCAGCTACACCTTC; cdr3_aa: CSARDPALLSYTF
v_call: TRBV24-1; clone_size: many; d_call: NA; j_call: TRBJ2-3; cdr3_nt: TGTGCCACCAGTGGACGAGGGCCTTCAAATACGCAGTATTTT; cdr3_aa: CATSGRGPSNTQYF
v_call: TRBV12-3/TRBV12-4; clone_size: many; d_call: NA; j_call: TRBJ1-3; cdr3_nt: TGTGCCAGCAGTTTAGTCAGGGAGGCGAACACCATATATTTT; cdr3_aa: CASSLVREANTIYF
v_call: TRBV5-6; clone_size: few; d_call: TRBD2; j_call: TRBJ2-1; cdr3_nt: TGTGCCAGCAGCAGAGCTAGCGGGAATAGATGGGGCAATGAGCAGTTCTTC; cdr3_aa: CASSRASGNRWGNEQFF
v_call: TRBV29-1; clone_size: many; d_call: TRBD2; j_call: TRBJ2-7; cdr3_nt: TGCAGCGTTGAAGATTCCGCGGGGGGTAGCACCTACGAGCAGTACTTC; cdr3_aa: CSVEDSAGGSTYEQYF
v_call: TRBV7-9; clone_size: many; d_call: NA; j_call: TRBJ2-3; cdr3_nt: TGTGCCAGCAGCCCTTGGAAGTCCATTGTCTACGCAGATACGCAGTATTTT; cdr3_aa: CASSPWKSIVYADTQYF
v_call: TRBV27; clone_size: many; d_call: TRBD1; j_call: TRBJ1-5; cdr3_nt: TGTGCCAGCAGTCCCGGACAGGGAGAGTATAGCAATCAGCCCCAGCATTTT; cdr3_aa: CASSPGQGEYSNQPQHF
v_call: TRBV27; clone_size: NA; d_call: NA; j_call: TRBJ2-2; cdr3_nt: TGTGCCAGCAGTTGGTCGGACACGAACACCGGGGAGCTGTTTTTT; cdr3_aa: CASSWSDTNTGELFF
v_call: TRBV20-1; clone_size: many; d_call: NA; j_call: TRBJ1-2; cdr3_nt: TGCAGTGCTAGAGATCAAACAGGCTATGGCTACACCTTC; cdr3_aa: CSARDQTGYGYTF
v_call: TRBV29-1; clone_size: many; d_call: TRBD1; j_call: TRBJ1-1; cdr3_nt: TGCAGCGTTAGCAGGGGGCGAGCTTTCTTT; cdr3_aa: CSVSRGRAFF